This T cell receptor (beta chain) appears in the sequencing data of a study of T cells expressing NK-cell markers. As for the study in general: Repertoire data for TCR beta were derived from sorted T cells (CD3+CD56+NKG2C+, CD3+CD56+NKG2C- and CD3+CD56-NKG2C+).

Germline values: CDR1 DFQATT, CDR2 SNEGSKA (reference sequence). This CDR3 has 14 residues. TCRdb re-analyzed the 5' RACE reads; it lists each CDR3 protein once, without DNA. With 250,000 to 300,000 distinct CDR3 sequences in the sample, the ten largest clones hold around 0.37%. This TCR was recovered from a man aged 18 to 30 in good health. The rearrangement joins TRBV20-1 to TRBJ1-2; as DNA is missing, the TRBD1 call by TCRdb cannot be tested. Sequencing was carried out using blood T cells: a sorted CD56 or NKG2C T cell subset, CD4+ or CD8+ T cells, or bulk PBMC T cells (not recorded which). Here the CDR3 reads CSARGRTGAYGYTF.